This T cell receptor beta chain was identified in a study of blood T cell repertoires in COVID-19. In the original workflow: Estimation of nucleated cell counts was performed using reference gene primer amplification. The table came from immunoSEQ multiplex PCR; TCRdb's copy has only in-frame clones and leaves some out. That table is the source of V, J and clone size, and D and trimming were worked out from the DNA. Of fewer than 250,000 clones in the sample, 85% to 90% were seen once. The V end was cut by 0 bases, the J end by 1 base, with 9 bases between. The CDR3 length is 15 residues. Germline V gene data show CDR1 as MNHEY and CDR2 as SVGAGI.

This clonotype originated in a woman in her 70s with acute or convalescent COVID-19. The specimen was peripheral blood. The rearrangement links TRBV6-5 to TRBJ2-5; no clear D. CDR3 loop: CASSYSRLPQETQYF. Here the CDR3 DNA reads TGTGCCAGCAGTTACTCGAGGCTCCCCCAAGAGACCCAGTACTTC.